The 18 T cell receptor beta chains listed next were all sequenced from one sample in a study of T cells after posttransplantation cyclophosphamide. Assay: immunoSEQ multiplex PCR; the TCRdb copy retains only in-frame clones and omits some. This sample carries 40,000 to 45,000 clones, none of them present only once. Sequenced material: PBMCs. These receptors were obtained from a man between 35 and 55 years old in good health, CMV-negative, and a related stem cell transplant donor.

This clone came up many times. This sequence joins TRBV7-9 and TRBJ1-3, with D unresolved. This CDR3 is 15 amino acids long. CDR1 and CDR2 (germline): SEHNR, FQNEAQ (reference sequence). The V gene lost 0 bases and the J gene lost 2 bases, with 8 bases spanning the gap. The CDR3 nucleotides read TGTGCCAGCAGCTTAGCGGGCAATCCTGGAAACACCATATATTTT. Translated, it gives CASSLAGNPGNTIYF.

This clone occurred many times. This sequence joins TRBV6-5 and TRBJ1-6, with TRBD1 as a possible D gene (6 bases). CDR3 size: 13 residues. Trimming removed 7 bases at V and 10 bases at J, with 14 bases between. Germline CDR1 MNHEY, CDR2 SVGAGI. CDR3 in amino acids: CASKQQGGSPLHF. The CDR3 DNA follows: TGTGCCAGCAAACAACAGGGAGGGTCACCCCTCCACTTT.

This clone showed up many times. The chain joins TRBV14 to TRBJ1-4, with D tentatively TRBD1 (5 bases). Between the trimmed V and J ends, which lost 1 base and 6 bases, there was a span of 9 bases. The germline gives CDR1 SGHDN, CDR2 FVKESK. CDR3 length: 14 residues. CDR3 DNA sequence: TGTGCCAGCAGCCAAGGTTGGGGGGATGAAAAACTGTTTTTT. Its protein product is CASSQGWGDEKLFF.

This clone was seen at least ten times. This chain joins TRBV7-3 and TRBJ2-1, with D possibly being TRBD2 (6 bases). V was pared by 2 bases and J by 4 bases, with 15 bases between. Germline-derived CDR1 and CDR2 are SGHTA and FQGTGA. The CDR3 covers 16 residues. This CDR3 reads CASSLAIEEGYNEQFF. CDR3 sequence (DNA): TGTGCCAGCAGCTTAGCTATAGAGGAGGGATACAATGAGCAGTTCTTC.

This clone turned up a few times. This rearrangement joins TRBV7-8 to TRBJ2-5; possible D gene TRBD1, 5 bases. Trimming stripped 0 bases from V and 5 bases from J, with 13 bases between. The CDR3 loop spans 15 amino acids. CDR1 and CDR2 from the germline V gene are SGHVS and FQNEAQ. This CDR3 reads CASSLARTTWETQYF. The CDR3 DNA reads TGTGCCAGCAGCTTAGCGAGGACAACCTGGGAGACCCAGTACTTC. Drawing the rest from reference TRBV7-8 and TRBJ2-5, the complete variable domain is GAGVSQSPRYKVAKRGQDVALRCDPISGHVSLFWYQQALGQGPEFLTYFQNEAQLDKSGLPSDRFFAERPEGSVSTLKIQRTQQEDSAVYLCASSLARTTWETQYFGPGTRLLVL.

This clone was counted many times. The chain joins TRBV4-1 to TRBJ2-1, with TRBD1 matching over 9 bases. The CDR3 has 17 amino acids. From germline, CDR1 is MGHRA and CDR2 YSYEKL. The J segment lost 6 bases and the V segment lost 1 base, leaving 10 bases of the junction unmatched. CDR3 loop: CASSQVIGQGLANEQFF. The CDR3 DNA sequence: TGCGCCAGCAGCCAAGTTATTGGACAGGGGCTTGCCAATGAGCAGTTCTTC.

This clone showed up many times. Other DNA sequences within the sample encode an identical CDR3. The chain joins TRBV7-9 to TRBJ2-3, with TRBD2 matching 10 bases. This CDR3 is built from 15 residues. Germline V CDR1 and CDR2: SEHNR, FQNEAQ (reference sequence). The V gene end was trimmed by 4 bases and the J gene end by 2 bases; junction bases not matched to a gene: 3. The CDR3 protein is CASSSLAGVTDTQYF. CDR3 coding DNA: TGTGCCAGCAGCTCCCTAGCGGGGGTCACAGATACGCAGTATTTT.

This clone has a count of ten or more. This chain connects TRBV6-1 to TRBJ2-5; maybe TRBD2 (6 bases). The V end lost 4 bases, the J end lost 1 base, and 10 bases lay between the germline ends. This CDR3 comprises 14 residues. The germline V gene has CDR1 MNHNS and CDR2 SASEGT. This CDR3 reads CASSGGGSQETQYF. CDR3 DNA sequence: TGTGCCAGCAGTGGAGGAGGGAGCCAAGAGACCCAGTACTTC.

This clone was picked up many times. V gene TRBV14 combines with J gene TRBJ2-4, with D maybe TRBD1 (5 bases). Trimming left V 2 bases short and J 6 bases short, with 14 bases between. The CDR3 loop spans 15 amino acids. Germline-derived CDR1 and CDR2 are SGHDN and FVKESK. The CDR3 DNA reads as TGTGCCAGCAGCCAATATCAGGGCTTCGGAAACATTCAGTACTTC. Its protein product is CASSQYQGFGNIQYF.

This clone was counted at least ten times. CDR3 nucleotide sequence: TGTGCCACCAGCAGAGGGACAGGGGCCTACACAGATACGCAGTATTTT. It encodes CATSRGTGAYTDTQYF. This sequence joins TRBV15 and TRBJ2-3, with 9 bases matching TRBD1. J lost 2 bases, V lost 1 base, and 4 bases had no gene match. CDR3 length: 16 residues. Germline-derived CDR1 and CDR2 are LNHNV and YYDKDF (reference sequence).

This clone was seen repeatedly, ten times or more. The chain employs TRBV18 and TRBJ1-4, with D maybe TRBD1 (5 bases). Trimming cost V 2 bases and J 4 bases, with 5 bases left between them. The CDR3 is 13 residues long. Per the germline V gene, CDR1 is KGHSH and CDR2 is LQKENI. CDR3 loop: CASSPDSNEKLFF. The CDR3 coding sequence is TGTGCCAGCTCACCAGACAGTAATGAAAAACTGTTTTTT.

Only a few counts were recorded for this clone. The rearrangement links TRBV7-3 to TRBJ2-3, with 12 bases that match TRBD2. Germline loops: CDR1 SGHTA, CDR2 FQGTGA. CDR3 length: 17 amino acids. V trimming: 0 bases; J trimming: 2 bases; junction bases outside the gene matches: 3. The CDR3 is CASSLTPSGRATDTQYF. The CDR3 DNA reads TGTGCCAGCAGCTTAACCCCTAGCGGGAGGGCCACAGATACGCAGTATTTT. Using reference TRBV7-3 and TRBJ2-3 for the parts outside the CDR3, the full variable domain is GAGVSQTPSNKVTEKGKYVELRCDPISGHTALYWYRQSLGQGPEFLIYFQGTGAADDSGLPNDRFFAVRPEGSVSTLKIQRTERGDSAVYLCASSLTPSGRATDTQYFGPGTRLTVL.

V usage is TRBV11-2 and J usage is TRBJ2-7; D ambiguous. The CDR3 contains 14 residues. Germline loops: CDR1 SGHAT, CDR2 FQNNGV. With 0 bases removed from V and 3 bases from J, the gap between germline ends came to 9 bases. This CDR3 reads CASSLDPGSYEQYF. For the CDR3, the DNA is TGTGCCAGCAGCTTAGACCCAGGAAGCTACGAGCAGTACTTC. Variable domain in full (rest from reference TRBV11-2 and TRBJ2-7): EAGVAQSPRYKIIEKRQSVAFWCNPISGHATLYWYQQILGQGPKLLIQFQNNGVVDDSQLPKDRFSAERLKGVDSTLKIQPAKLEDSAVYLCASSLDPGSYEQYFGPGTRLTVT.

This clone was recorded many times. The chain couples TRBV5-1 to TRBJ1-2, with a possible D match to TRBD1 (5 bases). The germline CDR1 and CDR2 sequences are SGHRS and YFSETQ. This CDR3 has 13 amino acids. Trimming removed 0 bases from V and 7 bases from J, with 10 bases in between. The CDR3, as DNA: TGCGCCAGCAGCTTGGAAGGGGTTGGTGGCTACACCTTC. It specifies CASSLEGVGGYTF.

This clone has at least ten counts. The V gene is TRBV5-4, the J gene TRBJ2-6; 9 nucleotides agree with TRBD1. Germline V gene data show CDR1 as SGHNT and CDR2 as YYREEE (reference sequence). Trimming at V came to 4 bases and at J to 1 base, leaving 6 bases not matched to a gene. This CDR3 has 17 residues. Written as DNA, the CDR3 is TGTGCCAGCAGCCCGGGGACAGGGTTTTCTGGGGCCAACGTCCTGACTTTC. It codes for CASSPGTGFSGANVLTF.

This clone was found many times. CDR3 bases: TGCGCCAGCACCTTTGGCGCCGGACAGGCTGGCACCGGGGAGCTGTTTTTT. As protein: CASTFGAGQAGTGELFF. The rearrangement uses TRBV5-1 and TRBJ2-2, with 7 bases that match TRBD1. J lost 4 bases, V lost 6 bases, and 15 bases had no gene match. The CDR3 length is 17 residues. Germline V gene lookup returns CDR1 SGHRS and CDR2 YFSETQ.

The sample holds many counts of this clone. V gene TRBV7-6 combines with J gene TRBJ1-1; 7 bases match TRBD1. V dropped 2 bases and J dropped 2; count of bases not matched to a gene: 2. The CDR3 runs 14 residues. Germline V gene lookup returns CDR1 SGHVS and CDR2 FNYEAQ. This CDR3 reads CASSLQGGNTEAFF. The CDR3 DNA sequence: TGTGCCAGCAGCTTACAAGGGGGCAACACTGAAGCTTTCTTT.

There are many counts of this clone. The chain combines TRBV6-5 with TRBJ1-2; 9 bases are shared with TRBD1. V shed 5 bases, J shed 4 bases, and the junction held 5 bases outside the gene matches. This CDR3 comprises 14 residues. Germline CDR1 and CDR2: MNHEY and SVGAGI. Here the CDR3 reads CASSEQGAAYGYTF. The CDR3 DNA reads as TGTGCCAGCAGTGAACAGGGGGCGGCCTATGGCTACACCTTC.